This record covers a single TCR beta chain. Its antigen is undetermined. This sample stems from a study of blood T cells in healthy people across ages. General study points: Donors of long life had a larger count of naive CD4+ cells and greater diversity than aged donors. Age advanced and TCR beta diversity per million T cells fell, roughly linearly.

The donors, aged roughly 6 to 90, were healthy Caucasians from Russia. A sample-barcoded 5' primer and a J-beta primer mix were used in a second PCR of roughly 6 to 11 cycles. From the 5' RACE reads, TCRdb called clonotypes with MiXCR, one entry per CDR3 protein. The sample contains about 1.8 million distinct CDR3 sequences, around half of which appear only once. CDR3 size: 14 residues. V gave up 2 bases and J gave up 8 bases, with 15 bases separating them. From germline, CDR1 is MNHEY and CDR2 SVGEGT. The clonotype originates from a woman aged 40 to 55 in good health. This chain uses TRBV6-2 or TRBV6-3 with TRBJ1-2, with a weak D call TRBD1 (5 bases). Sequencing was performed on blood. Here the CDR3 reads CASSYPSPRDGYTF. The CDR3 nucleotides are TGTGCCAGCAGTTACCCTTCGCCTAGGGACGGCTACACCTTC.